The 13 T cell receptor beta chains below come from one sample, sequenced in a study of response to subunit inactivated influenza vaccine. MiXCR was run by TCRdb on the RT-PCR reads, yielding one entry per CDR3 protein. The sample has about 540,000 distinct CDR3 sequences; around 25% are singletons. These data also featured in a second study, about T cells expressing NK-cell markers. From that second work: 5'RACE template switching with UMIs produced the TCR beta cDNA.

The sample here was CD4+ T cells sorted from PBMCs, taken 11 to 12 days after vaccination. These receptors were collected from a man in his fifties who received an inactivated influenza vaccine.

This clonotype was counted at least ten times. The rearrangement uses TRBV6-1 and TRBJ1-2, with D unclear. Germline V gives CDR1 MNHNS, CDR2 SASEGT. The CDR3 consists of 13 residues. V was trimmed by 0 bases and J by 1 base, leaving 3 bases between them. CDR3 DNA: TGTGCCAGCAGTGAAGCAGATAACTATGGCTACACCTTC. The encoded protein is CASSEADNYGYTF.

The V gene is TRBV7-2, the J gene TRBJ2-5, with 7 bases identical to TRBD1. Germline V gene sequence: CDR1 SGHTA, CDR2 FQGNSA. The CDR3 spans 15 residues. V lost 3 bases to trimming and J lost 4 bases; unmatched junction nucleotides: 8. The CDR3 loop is CASSLTGTARETQYF. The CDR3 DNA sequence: TGTGCCAGCAGCTTGACCGGGACAGCGAGAGAGACCCAGTACTTC.

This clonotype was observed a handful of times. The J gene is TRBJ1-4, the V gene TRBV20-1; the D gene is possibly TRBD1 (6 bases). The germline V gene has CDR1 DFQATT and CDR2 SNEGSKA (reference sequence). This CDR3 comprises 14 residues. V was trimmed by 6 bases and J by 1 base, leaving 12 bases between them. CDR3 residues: CSAVPDRTNEKLFF. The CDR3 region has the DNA TGCAGTGCCGTACCGGACAGAACTAATGAAAAACTGTTTTTT.

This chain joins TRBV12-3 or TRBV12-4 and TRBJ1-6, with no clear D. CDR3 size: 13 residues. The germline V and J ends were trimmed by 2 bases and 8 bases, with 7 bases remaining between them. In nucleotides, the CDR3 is TGTGCCAGCAGTTTAAACGGTGATTCACCCCTCCACTTT. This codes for CASSLNGDSPLHF.

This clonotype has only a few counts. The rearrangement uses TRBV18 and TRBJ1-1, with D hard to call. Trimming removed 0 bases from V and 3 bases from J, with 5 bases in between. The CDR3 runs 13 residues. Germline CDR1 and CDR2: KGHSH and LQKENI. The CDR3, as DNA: TGTGCCAGCTCACCACCGGGTGACACTGAAGCTTTCTTT. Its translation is CASSPPGDTEAFF.

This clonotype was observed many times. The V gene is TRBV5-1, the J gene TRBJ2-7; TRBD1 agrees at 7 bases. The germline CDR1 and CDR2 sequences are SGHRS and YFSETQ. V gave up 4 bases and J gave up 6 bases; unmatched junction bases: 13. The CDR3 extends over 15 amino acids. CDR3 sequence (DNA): TGCGCCAGCAGCCGTGAACAGGGGTCGATCTCCGAGCAGTACTTC. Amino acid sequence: CASSREQGSISEQYF.

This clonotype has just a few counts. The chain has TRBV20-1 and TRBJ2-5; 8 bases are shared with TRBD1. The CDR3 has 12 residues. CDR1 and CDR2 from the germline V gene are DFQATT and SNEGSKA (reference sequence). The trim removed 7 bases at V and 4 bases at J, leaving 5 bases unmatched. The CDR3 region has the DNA TGCAGTGGGACAGGGTCGAGAGAGACCCAGTACTTC. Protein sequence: CSGTGSRETQYF.

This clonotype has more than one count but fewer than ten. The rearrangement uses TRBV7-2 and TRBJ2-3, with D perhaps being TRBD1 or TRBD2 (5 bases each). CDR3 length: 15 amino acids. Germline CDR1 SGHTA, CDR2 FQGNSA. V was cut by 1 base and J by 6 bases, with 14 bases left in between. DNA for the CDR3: TGTGCCAGCAGCTTAGAAGGGTGGGGCGGGGATACGCAGTATTTT. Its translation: CASSLEGWGGDTQYF.

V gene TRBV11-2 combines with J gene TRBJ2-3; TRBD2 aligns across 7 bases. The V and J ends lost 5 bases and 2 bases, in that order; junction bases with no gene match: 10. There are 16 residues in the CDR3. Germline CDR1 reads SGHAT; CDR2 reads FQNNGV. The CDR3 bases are TGTGCCAGCAGCCGCAAGAGGGACTACCTCACAGATACGCAGTATTTT. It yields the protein CASSRKRDYLTDTQYF.

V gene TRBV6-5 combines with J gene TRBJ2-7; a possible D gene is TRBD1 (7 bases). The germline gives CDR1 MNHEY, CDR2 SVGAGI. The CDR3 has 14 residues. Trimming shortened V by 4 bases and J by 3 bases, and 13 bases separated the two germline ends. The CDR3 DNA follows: TGTGCCAGCAGTTTATACCAGGGGGGCTACGAGCAGTACTTC. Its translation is CASSLYQGGYEQYF.

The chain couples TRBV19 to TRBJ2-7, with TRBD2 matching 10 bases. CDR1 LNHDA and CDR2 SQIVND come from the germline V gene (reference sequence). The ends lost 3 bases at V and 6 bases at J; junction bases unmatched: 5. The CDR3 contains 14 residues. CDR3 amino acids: CASSIGTSATEQYF. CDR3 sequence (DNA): TGTGCCAGTAGTATTGGGACTAGCGCGACCGAGCAGTACTTC.

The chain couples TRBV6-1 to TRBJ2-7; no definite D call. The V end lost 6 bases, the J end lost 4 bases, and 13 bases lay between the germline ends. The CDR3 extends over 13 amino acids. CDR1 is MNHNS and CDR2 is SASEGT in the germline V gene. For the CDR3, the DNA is TGTGCCAGCAGAGGGAATAGCAGATACGAGCAGTACTTC. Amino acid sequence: CASRGNSRYEQYF.

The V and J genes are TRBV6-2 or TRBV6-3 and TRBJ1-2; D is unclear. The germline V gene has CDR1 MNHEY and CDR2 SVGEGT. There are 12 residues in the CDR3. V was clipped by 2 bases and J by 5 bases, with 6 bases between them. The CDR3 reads CASSYGVYGYTF. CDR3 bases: TGTGCCAGCAGTTACGGCGTATATGGCTACACCTTC.